A selection of T cell receptor beta chains follows, all from one sample in a study of graft-versus-host responses after intestinal transplantation. Sequenced by immunoSEQ multiplex PCR; TCRdb stores in-frame clones only, minus some. The repertoire consists of around 5,200 clones, with 69% occurring once and the leading ten covering about 30%. The sequenced sample was ileum tissue, obtained approximately 310 days after intestinal transplant. Receptor source: a human patient who received an intestinal transplant, so some T cells may come from the graft donor. The CDR3 runs from the conserved cysteine through the conserved F or W. The order of the fields is CDR3 length, V gene, clone size, J gene, D gene, CDR3 protein, CDR3 DNA. The D gene is left open where the match is weak. The size field is filled for only some rows; it gives once, few, many or a size class.

15	TRBV2	-	TRBJ2-7	TRBD2	CASSPGLAGVLEQYF	TGTGCCAGCAGTCCGGGACTAGCGGGAGTTTTAGAGCAGTACTTC
21	TRBV14	once	TRBJ1-6	TRBD1	CASSLKVIEGQGSSYNSPLHF	TGTGCCAGCAGCCTTAAGGTGATTGAGGGACAGGGGAGCTCCTATAATTCACCCCTCCACTTT
13	TRBV28	-	TRBJ2-2	TRBD2	CASSRGRGGELFF	TGTGCCAGCAGCCGCGGGAGGGGCGGGGAGCTGTTTTTT
13	TRBV7-8	-	TRBJ2-7	-	CASSGTEGYEQYF	TGTGCCAGCAGCGGCACTGAGGGCTACGAGCAGTACTTC
13	TRBV5-6	few	TRBJ1-1	-	CASSLSGGSEAFF	TGTGCCAGCAGCTTGAGCGGGGGCTCTGAAGCTTTCTTT
19	TRBV21-1	-	TRBJ2-2	-	CASSKERLAGVGSTGELFF	TGTGCCAGCAGCAAAGAGCGACTAGCGGGAGTCGGGTCGACCGGGGAGCTGTTTTTT
15	TRBV2	-	TRBJ2-1	-	CASSERGLAHNEQFF	TGTGCCAGCAGTGAGAGGGGCCTAGCGCACAATGAGCAGTTCTTC
17	TRBV28	-	TRBJ2-1	-	CASSRRTGITRLNEQFF	TGTGCCAGCAGCCGGAGGACCGGGATCACTAGACTCAATGAGCAGTTCTTC
12	TRBV28	once	TRBJ2-7	-	CASSLQVYEQYF	TGTGCCAGCAGTTTACAGGTTTACGAGCAGTACTTC
16	TRBV6-5	-	TRBJ2-2	-	CASSYSGLASEGELFF	TGTGCCAGCAGTTACTCGGGGTTGGCTAGCGAAGGGGAGCTGTTTTTT
15	TRBV6-6	-	TRBJ1-1	TRBD1	CASSFHRGMNTEAFF	TGTGCCAGCAGTTTCCACAGGGGCATGAACACTGAAGCTTTCTTT
13	TRBV6-5	-	TRBJ2-5	-	CASSYLGRETQYF	TGTGCCAGCAGTTACTTGGGACGAGAGACCCAGTACTTC
14	TRBV2	-	TRBJ1-1	TRBD1	CASSDRGGYTEAFF	TGTGCCAGCAGCGACAGGGGGGGGTACACTGAAGCTTTCTTT
13	TRBV2	medium-sized	TRBJ2-7	-	CASNRQRSYEQYF	TGTGCCAGCAATCGACAGCGATCCTACGAGCAGTACTTC
15	TRBV19	-	TRBJ2-5	TRBD1	CASSISGQAQETQYF	TGTGCCAGTAGTATATCGGGACAGGCTCAGGAGACCCAGTACTTC
15	TRBV10-3	-	TRBJ2-3	TRBD2	CAIRAGTSGTDTQYF	TGTGCCATCAGGGCCGGGACTAGCGGCACAGATACGCAGTATTTT
16	TRBV4-2	-	TRBJ2-2	-	CASSLGRSLNTGELFF	TGTGCCAGCAGCTTGGGCAGGTCCCTGAACACCGGGGAGCTGTTTTTT
18	TRBV21-1	-	TRBJ2-4	-	CASSKEGGRGVAKNIQYF	TGTGCCAGCAGCAAAGAAGGGGGCCGGGGAGTAGCCAAAAACATTCAGTACTTC
15	TRBV5-4	-	TRBJ2-1	-	CASSQSAVTYNEQFF	TGTGCCAGCAGCCAATCAGCGGTTACCTACAATGAGCAGTTCTTC
15	TRBV28	-	TRBJ2-3	-	CASSFRSRVMDTQYF	TGTGCCAGCAGTTTTAGGTCCAGGGTTATGGATACGCAGTATTTT
12	TRBV4-1	once	TRBJ2-7	-	CASSQIRGEQYF	TGCGCCAGCAGCCAAATTCGTGGCGAGCAGTACTTC
15	TRBV16	-	TRBJ1-5	TRBD1	CASSRRTGRNQPQHF	TGTGCCAGCAGCCGGAGGACAGGACGTAATCAGCCCCAGCATTTT
15	TRBV7-8	once	TRBJ2-1	-	CASSFSQGGRNEQFF	TGTGCCAGCAGCTTTAGTCAGGGGGGTAGGAATGAGCAGTTCTTC
12	TRBV28	-	TRBJ1-2	-	CASSLSGYGYTF	TGTGCCAGCAGTTTATCGGGATATGGCTACACCTTC
14	TRBV7-2	once	TRBJ2-7	TRBD1	CASSSSTGGYEQYF	TGTGCCAGCAGCTCCTCGACAGGGGGCTACGAGCAGTACTTC
14	TRBV13	-	TRBJ2-3	-	CASSSPTSADTQYF	TGTGCCAGCAGCTCCCCGACTAGTGCAGATACGCAGTATTTT
14	TRBV28	once	TRBJ1-2	TRBD1	CASRTQGSRGGYTF	TGTGCCAGCAGAACACAGGGGTCCCGGGGAGGCTACACCTTC
15	TRBV6-5	-	TRBJ1-3	-	CASRDTGSSGNTIYF	TGTGCCAGCAGAGATACAGGGAGCTCTGGAAACACCATATATTTT
14	TRBV2	-	TRBJ2-3	TRBD2	CASSSTSGRDTQYF	TGTGCCAGCTCGTCGACTAGCGGGAGGGATACGCAGTATTTT
14	TRBV5-1	-	TRBJ2-2	-	CASSLARGTGELFF	TGCGCCAGCAGCTTGGCCCGGGGCACCGGGGAGCTGTTTTTT
14	TRBV7-2	-	TRBJ2-7	-	CASSLMGASYEQYF	TGTGCCAGCAGCTTAATGGGAGCCTCCTACGAGCAGTACTTC
14	TRBV7-2	medium-sized	TRBJ1-1	-	CASRLGAMSLEAFF	TGTGCCAGCAGGCTTGGGGCTATGTCGCTTGAAGCTTTCTTT
13	TRBV5-8	few	TRBJ2-5	-	CASSLGRQETQYF	TGTGCCAGCAGCTTGGGACGGCAAGAGACCCAGTACTTC
17	TRBV27	few	TRBJ2-1	TRBD2	CASSRLAGWGSYNEQFF	TGTGCCAGCAGTCGACTAGCGGGATGGGGCTCCTACAATGAGCAGTTCTTC
14	TRBV9	-	TRBJ1-2	TRBD1	CASSVGTGDYGYTF	TGTGCCAGCAGCGTAGGGACAGGGGACTATGGCTACACCTTC
15	TRBV28	few	TRBJ1-5	TRBD1	CASSQVGQGVQPQHF	TGTGCCAGCAGCCAGGTAGGACAGGGAGTACAGCCCCAGCATTTT
14	TRBV15	few	TRBJ1-2	-	CATSRVPENYGYTF	TGTGCCACCAGCAGAGTCCCGGAAAACTATGGCTACACCTTC
13	TRBV6-5	-	TRBJ1-1	-	CASRLTGNTEAFF	TGTGCCAGCAGACTTACAGGGAACACTGAAGCTTTCTTT
13	TRBV6-1	few	TRBJ1-5	-	CASSEYASQPQHF	TGTGCCAGCAGTGAATATGCATCTCAGCCCCAGCATTTT
17	TRBV5-4	-	TRBJ2-3	TRBD1	CASSFLGWGDRADTQYF	TGTGCCAGCAGCTTTCTAGGGTGGGGAGACAGGGCAGATACGCAGTATTTT
16	TRBV19	-	TRBJ2-2	-	CASSIRARGNTGELFF	-
14	TRBV30	few	TRBJ2-2	-	CAWIRQMNTGELFF	TGTGCCTGGATAAGACAGATGAACACCGGGGAGCTGTTTTTT
11	TRBV7-9	medium-sized	TRBJ2-1	-	CASSLGGEQFF	TGTGCCAGCAGCTTAGGAGGGGAGCAGTTCTTC
12	TRBV28	-	TRBJ1-3	-	CASRGAGNTIYF	TGTGCCAGCAGAGGGGCTGGAAACACCATATATTTT
14	TRBV10-3	-	TRBJ1-1	TRBD1	CAITTQGANTEAFF	TGTGCCATCACCACACAGGGGGCGAACACTGAAGCTTTCTTT
14	TRBV19	-	TRBJ1-4	-	CASSISRANEKLFF	TGTGCCAGTAGTATCTCCAGGGCGAATGAAAAACTGTTTTTT
13	TRBV5-4	-	TRBJ2-7	-	CASSLGHLYEQYF	TGTGCCAGCAGCCTGGGACACCTCTACGAGCAGTACTTC
16	TRBV4-2	-	TRBJ2-5	-	CASSQGGGRGGETQYF	TGTGCCAGCAGCCAAGGTGGCGGGAGAGGGGGGGAGACCCAGTACTTC
15	TRBV7-3	-	TRBJ2-7	-	CASSSNHAPSVEQYF	TGTGCCAGCAGCTCCAACCATGCCCCCAGCGTCGAGCAGTACTTC
16	TRBV27	-	TRBJ1-1	-	CASSKGGILMNTEAFF	TGTGCCAGCAGCAAAGGGGGGATCCTCATGAACACTGAAGCTTTCTTT
15	TRBV5-4	-	TRBJ2-1	-	CASSPTRMSYNEQFF	TGTGCCAGCAGCCCAACTAGGATGTCCTACAATGAGCAGTTCTTC
15	TRBV5-1	-	TRBJ2-3	-	CASSLFGQTTDTQYF	TGCGCCAGCAGCTTATTTGGTCAAACCACAGATACGCAGTATTTT
15	TRBV9	-	TRBJ2-5	-	CAKKLSGTFQETQYF	TGTGCCAAAAAACTTAGCGGAACCTTTCAAGAGACCCAGTACTTC
17	TRBV7-9	few	TRBJ2-3	TRBD2	CASSRGLAGGPADTQYF	TGTGCCAGCAGCCGGGGACTAGCGGGAGGGCCGGCAGATACGCAGTATTTT